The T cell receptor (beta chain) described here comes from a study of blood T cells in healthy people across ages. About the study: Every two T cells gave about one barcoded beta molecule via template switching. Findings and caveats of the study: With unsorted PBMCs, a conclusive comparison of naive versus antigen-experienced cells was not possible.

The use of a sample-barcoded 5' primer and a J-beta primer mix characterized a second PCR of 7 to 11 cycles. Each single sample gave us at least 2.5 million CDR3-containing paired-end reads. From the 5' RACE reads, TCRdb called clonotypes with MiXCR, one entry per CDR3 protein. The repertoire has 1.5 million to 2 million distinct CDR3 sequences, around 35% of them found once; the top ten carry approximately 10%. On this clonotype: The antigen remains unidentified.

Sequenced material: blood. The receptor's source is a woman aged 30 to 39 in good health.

The CDR3 spells CASSLAQGVGTQYF. The CDR3 region has the DNA TGTGCCAGCAGCTTAGCGCAGGGAGTGGGGACCCAGTACTTC. This chain links TRBV7-9 with TRBJ2-5; the D gene could be TRBD1 or TRBD2 (5 bases each). Germline assignment: CDR1 SEHNR and CDR2 FQNEAQ (reference sequence). The CDR3 is 14 residues long. Trimming removed 0 bases at V and 7 bases at J, with 12 bases between.